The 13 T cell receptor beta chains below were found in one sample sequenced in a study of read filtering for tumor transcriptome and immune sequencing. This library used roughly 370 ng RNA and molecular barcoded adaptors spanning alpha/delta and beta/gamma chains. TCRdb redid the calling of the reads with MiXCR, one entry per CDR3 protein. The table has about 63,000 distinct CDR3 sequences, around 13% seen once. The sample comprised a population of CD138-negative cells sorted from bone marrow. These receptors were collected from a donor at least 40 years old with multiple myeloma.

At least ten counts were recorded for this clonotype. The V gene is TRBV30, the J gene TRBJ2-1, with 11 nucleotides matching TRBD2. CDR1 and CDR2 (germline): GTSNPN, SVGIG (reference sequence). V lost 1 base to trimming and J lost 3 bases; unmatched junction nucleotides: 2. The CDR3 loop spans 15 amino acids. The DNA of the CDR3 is TGTGCCTGGAGTGGAGGGACTAGCGGCTACAATGAGCAGTTCTTC. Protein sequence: CAWSGGTSGYNEQFF.

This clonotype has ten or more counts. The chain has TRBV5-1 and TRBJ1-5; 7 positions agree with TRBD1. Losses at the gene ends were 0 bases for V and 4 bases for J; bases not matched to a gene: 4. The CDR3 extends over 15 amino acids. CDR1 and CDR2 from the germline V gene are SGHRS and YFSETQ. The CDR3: CASSLGGTANQPQHF. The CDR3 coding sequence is TGCGCCAGCAGCTTGGGGGGGACAGCTAATCAGCCCCAGCATTTT.

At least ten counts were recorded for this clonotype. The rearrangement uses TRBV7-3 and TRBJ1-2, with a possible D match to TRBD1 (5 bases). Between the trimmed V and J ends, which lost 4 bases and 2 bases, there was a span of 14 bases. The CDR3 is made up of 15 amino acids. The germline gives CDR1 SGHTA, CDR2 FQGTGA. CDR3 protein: CASSSGTDRNYGYTF. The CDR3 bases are TGTGCCAGCAGCTCAGGAACAGACAGAAACTATGGCTACACCTTC.

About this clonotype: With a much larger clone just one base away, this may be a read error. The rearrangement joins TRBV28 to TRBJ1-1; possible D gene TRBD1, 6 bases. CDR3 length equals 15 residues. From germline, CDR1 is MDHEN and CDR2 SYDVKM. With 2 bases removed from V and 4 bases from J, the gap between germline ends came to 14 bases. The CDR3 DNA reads TGTGCCAGCAGTTTAGGGGGGGCGCATGTCACTGAAGCTTTCTTT. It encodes CASSLGGAHVTEAFF.

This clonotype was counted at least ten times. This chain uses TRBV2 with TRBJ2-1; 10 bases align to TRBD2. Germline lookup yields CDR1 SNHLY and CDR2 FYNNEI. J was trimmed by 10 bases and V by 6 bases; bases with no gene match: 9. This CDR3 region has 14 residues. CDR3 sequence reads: CASSGAGGPGEQFF. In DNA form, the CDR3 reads TGTGCCAGCAGCGGAGCGGGAGGGCCGGGGGAGCAGTTCTTC.

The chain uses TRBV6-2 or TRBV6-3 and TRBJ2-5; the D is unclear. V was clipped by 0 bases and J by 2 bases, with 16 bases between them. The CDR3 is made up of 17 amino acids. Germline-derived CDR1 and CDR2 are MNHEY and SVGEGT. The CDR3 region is CASSYSWVTFQQETQYF. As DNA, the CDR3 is TGTGCCAGCAGTTACTCGTGGGTGACCTTCCAACAAGAGACCCAGTACTTC.

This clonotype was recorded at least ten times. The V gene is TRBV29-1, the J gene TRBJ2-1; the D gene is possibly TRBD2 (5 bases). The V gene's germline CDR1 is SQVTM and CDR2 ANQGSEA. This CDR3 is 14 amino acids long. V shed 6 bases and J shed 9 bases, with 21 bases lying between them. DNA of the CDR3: TGCAGCGTCCCTCTAGGACTCTCTGAGGTTGAGCAGTTCTTC. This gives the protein CSVPLGLSEVEQFF.

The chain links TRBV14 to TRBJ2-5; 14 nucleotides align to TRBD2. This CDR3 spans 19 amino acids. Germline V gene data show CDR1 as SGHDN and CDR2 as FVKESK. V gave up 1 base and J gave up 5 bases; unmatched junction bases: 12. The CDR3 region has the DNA TGTGCCAGCAGCCAAGTAGGGGCTGGACTAGCGGGAGGATTGGAGACCCAGTACTTC. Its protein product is CASSQVGAGLAGGLETQYF.

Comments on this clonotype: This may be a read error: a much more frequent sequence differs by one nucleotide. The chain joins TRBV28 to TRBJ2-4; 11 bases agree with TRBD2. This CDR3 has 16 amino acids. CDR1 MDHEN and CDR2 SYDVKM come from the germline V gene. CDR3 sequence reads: CDSSLLAGESVNIQYF. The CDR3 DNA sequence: TGTGACAGCAGTTTACTAGCGGGAGAGTCTGTAAACATTCAGTACTTC.

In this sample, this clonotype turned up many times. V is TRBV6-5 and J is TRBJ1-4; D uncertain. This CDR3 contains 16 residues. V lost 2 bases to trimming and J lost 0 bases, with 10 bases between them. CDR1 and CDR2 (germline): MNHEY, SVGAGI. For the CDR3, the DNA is TGTGCCAGCAGTTACCATCTTACCTCAACTAATGAAAAACTGTTTTTT. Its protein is CASSYHLTSTNEKLFF.

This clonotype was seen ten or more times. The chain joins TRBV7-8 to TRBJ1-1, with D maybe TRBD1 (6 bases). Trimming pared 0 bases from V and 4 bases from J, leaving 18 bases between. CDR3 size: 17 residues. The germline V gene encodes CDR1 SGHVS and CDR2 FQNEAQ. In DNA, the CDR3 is TGTGCCAGCAGCTTAGCAGGGACATCATCAAGGGGCACTGAAGCTTTCTTT. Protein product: CASSLAGTSSRGTEAFF.

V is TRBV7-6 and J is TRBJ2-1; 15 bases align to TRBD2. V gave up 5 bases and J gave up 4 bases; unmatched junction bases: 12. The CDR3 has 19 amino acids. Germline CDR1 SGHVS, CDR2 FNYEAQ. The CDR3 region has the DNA TGTGCCAGCAGCCCGGGGACTAGCGGGGGGAGCCTTGTATACAATGAGCAGTTCTTC. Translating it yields CASSPGTSGGSLVYNEQFF.

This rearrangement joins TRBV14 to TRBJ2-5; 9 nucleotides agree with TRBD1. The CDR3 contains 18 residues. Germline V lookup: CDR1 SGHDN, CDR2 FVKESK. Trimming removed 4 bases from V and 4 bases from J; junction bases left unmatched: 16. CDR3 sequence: CASSLPALTGGGRETQYF. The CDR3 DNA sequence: TGTGCCAGCAGCCTACCAGCCCTCACAGGGGGCGGAAGAGAGACCCAGTACTTC.